Given below is one T cell receptor beta chain in context. What it binds is not known. A much more abundant neighbour one base away suggests this may be a read error. Study-wide results and limits: The larger-cohort validation was restricted to a single TCR beta V-J rearrangement rather than whole repertoires.

The CDR3 is 11 amino acids. From germline, CDR1 is SGHRS and CDR2 YFSETQ. After constant-region reverse-primer amplification, full-length variable regions underwent semi-nested PCR with Nested Universal Primer A. Using its own MiXCR run on the 5' RACE reads, TCRdb lists one record per CDR3 protein. The repertoire has around 30,000 distinct CDR3 sequences, approximately 25% of them found once; the top ten carry 4.3%. This sequence was found in a female donor with breast cancer. Sequenced material: memory CD4+ T cells sorted from blood. Subset noted: memory CD4+ T cells, CD4+CD45RO+CD25-. The V and J genes are TRBV5-1 and TRBJ2-7, with D unclear. In DNA form, the CDR3 reads TGCGCCAGCAGCTTTGGTGGCGAGCAGCACTTC. It is translated as CASSFGGEQHF. Based on the CDR3 plus reference TRBV5-1 and TRBJ2-7, the full variable domain is KAGVTQTPRYLIKTRGQQVTLSCSPISGHRSVSWYQQTPGQGLQFLFEYFSETQRNKGNFPGRFSGRQFSNSRSEMNVSTLELGDSALYLCASSFGGEQHFGPGTRLTVT.